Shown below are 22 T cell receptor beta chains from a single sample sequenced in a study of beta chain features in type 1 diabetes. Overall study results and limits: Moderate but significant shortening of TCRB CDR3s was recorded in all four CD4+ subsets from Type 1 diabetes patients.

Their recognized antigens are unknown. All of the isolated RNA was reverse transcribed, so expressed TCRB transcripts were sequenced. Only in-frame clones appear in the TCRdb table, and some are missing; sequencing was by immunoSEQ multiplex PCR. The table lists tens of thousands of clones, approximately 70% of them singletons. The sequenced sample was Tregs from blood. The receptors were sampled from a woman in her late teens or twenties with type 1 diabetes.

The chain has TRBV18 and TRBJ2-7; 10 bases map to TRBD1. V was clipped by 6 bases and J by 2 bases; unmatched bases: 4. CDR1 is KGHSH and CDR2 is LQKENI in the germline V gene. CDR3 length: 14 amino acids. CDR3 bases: TGTGCCAGCTCGCGGGACAGGGGACCCTACGAGCAGTACTTC. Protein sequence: CASSRDRGPYEQYF.

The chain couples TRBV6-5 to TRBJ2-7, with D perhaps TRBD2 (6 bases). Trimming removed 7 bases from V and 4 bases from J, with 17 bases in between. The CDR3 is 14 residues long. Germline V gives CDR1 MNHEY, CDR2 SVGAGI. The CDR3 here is CASTPSGSGYEQYF. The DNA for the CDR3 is TGTGCCAGCACCCCAAGTGGTAGCGGTTACGAGCAGTACTTC.

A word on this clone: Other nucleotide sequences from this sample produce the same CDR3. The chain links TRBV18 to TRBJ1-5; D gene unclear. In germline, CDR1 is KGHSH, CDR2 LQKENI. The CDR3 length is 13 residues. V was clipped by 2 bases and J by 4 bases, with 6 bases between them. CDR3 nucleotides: TGTGCCAGCTCACCAGGCGGAAATCAGCCCCAGCATTTT. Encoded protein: CASSPGGNQPQHF.

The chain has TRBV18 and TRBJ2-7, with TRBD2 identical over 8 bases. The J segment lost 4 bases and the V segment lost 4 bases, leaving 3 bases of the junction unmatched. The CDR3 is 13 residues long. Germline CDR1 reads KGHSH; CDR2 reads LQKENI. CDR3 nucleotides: TGTGCCAGCTCACTTAGCGGGACGTACGAGCAGTACTTC. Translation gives CASSLSGTYEQYF.

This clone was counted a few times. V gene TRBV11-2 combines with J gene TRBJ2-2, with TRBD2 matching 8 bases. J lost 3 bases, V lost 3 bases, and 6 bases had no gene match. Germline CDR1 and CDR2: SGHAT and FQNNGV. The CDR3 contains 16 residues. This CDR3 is CASSFSGGAYTGELFF. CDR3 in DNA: TGTGCCAGCAGCTTCTCGGGGGGGGCCTACACCGGGGAGCTGTTTTTT.

CDR3 amino acids: CASSGGPGGQFF. CDR3 DNA sequence: TGTGCCAGCAGCGGGGGCCCCGGGGGGCAGTTCTTC. The rearrangement uses TRBV9 and TRBJ2-1; possibly TRBD2 for D (6 bases). CDR1 is SGDLS and CDR2 is YYNGEE in the germline V gene. Trimming took 3 bases from V and 12 from J, leaving 13 bases between them. The CDR3 covers 12 residues.

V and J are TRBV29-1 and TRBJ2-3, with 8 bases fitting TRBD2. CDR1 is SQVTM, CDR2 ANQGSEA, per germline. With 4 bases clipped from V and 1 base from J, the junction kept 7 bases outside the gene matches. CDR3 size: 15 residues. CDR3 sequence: CSVGGTRGGTDTQYF. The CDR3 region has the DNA TGCAGCGTTGGAGGGACTAGAGGGGGCACAGATACGCAGTATTTT.

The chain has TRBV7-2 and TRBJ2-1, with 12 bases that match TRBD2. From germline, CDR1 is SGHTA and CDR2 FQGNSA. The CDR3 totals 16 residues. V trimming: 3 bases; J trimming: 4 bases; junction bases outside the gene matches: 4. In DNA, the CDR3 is TGTGCCAGCAGCTTTGGACTAGCGGGAAGTTACAATGAGCAGTTCTTC. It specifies CASSFGLAGSYNEQFF.

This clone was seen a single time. The CDR3 nucleotides read TGTGCCAGCAGCAACTGTAGCTCCTACGAGCAGTACTTC. It translates to CASSNCSSYEQYF. The rearrangement joins TRBV21-1 to TRBJ2-7; TRBD2, the D gene given by the table, was not confirmed from the DNA. TRBV21-1 is a documented pseudogene. The CDR3 runs to 13 residues.

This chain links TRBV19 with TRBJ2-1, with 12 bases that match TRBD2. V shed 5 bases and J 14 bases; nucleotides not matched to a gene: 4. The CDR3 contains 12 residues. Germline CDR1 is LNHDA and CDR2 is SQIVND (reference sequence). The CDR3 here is CASSALAGGEFF. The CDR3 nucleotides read TGTGCCAGTAGTGCACTAGCGGGGGGTGAGTTCTTC.

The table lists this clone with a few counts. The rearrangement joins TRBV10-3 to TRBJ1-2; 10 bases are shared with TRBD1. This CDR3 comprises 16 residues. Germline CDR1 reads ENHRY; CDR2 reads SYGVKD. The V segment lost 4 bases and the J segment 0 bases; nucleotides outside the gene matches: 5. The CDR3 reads CAISAGTGVPNYGYTF. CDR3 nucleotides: TGTGCCATCAGTGCTGGGACAGGGGTCCCTAACTATGGCTACACCTTC.

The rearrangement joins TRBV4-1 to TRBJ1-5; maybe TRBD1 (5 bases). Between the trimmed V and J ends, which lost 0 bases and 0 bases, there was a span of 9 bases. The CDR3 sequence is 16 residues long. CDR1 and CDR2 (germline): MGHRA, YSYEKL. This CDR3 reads CASSQDLGLSNQPQHF. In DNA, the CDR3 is TGCGCCAGCAGCCAAGATCTGGGACTTAGCAATCAGCCCCAGCATTTT.

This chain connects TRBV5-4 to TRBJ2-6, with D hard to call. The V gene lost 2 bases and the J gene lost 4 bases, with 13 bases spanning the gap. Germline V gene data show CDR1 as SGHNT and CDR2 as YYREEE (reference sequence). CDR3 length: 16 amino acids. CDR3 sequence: CASSFGPNTGANVLTF. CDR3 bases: TGTGCCAGCAGCTTTGGCCCCAATACGGGGGCCAACGTCCTGACTTTC.

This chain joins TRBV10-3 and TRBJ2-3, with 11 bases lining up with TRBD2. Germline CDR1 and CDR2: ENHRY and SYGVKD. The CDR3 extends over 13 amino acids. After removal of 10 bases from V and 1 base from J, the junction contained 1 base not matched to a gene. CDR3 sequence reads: CASSGGGTDTQYF. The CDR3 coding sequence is TGTGCCAGTAGCGGGGGGGGCACAGATACGCAGTATTTT.

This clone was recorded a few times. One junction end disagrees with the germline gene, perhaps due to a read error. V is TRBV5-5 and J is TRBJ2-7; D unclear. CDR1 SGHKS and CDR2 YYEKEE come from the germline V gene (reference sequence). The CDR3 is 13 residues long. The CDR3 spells CASSQEVDYEQYF. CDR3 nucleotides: TGCGCCAGCAGCCAAGAAGTAGACTACGAGCAGTACTTC.

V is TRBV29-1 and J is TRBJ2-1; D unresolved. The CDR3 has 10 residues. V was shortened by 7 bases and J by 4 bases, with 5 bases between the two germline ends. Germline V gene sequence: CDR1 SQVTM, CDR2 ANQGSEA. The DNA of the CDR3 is TGCAGCGCGAGGTACAATGAGCAGTTCTTC. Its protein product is CSARYNEQFF.

CDR3 coding DNA: TGTGCCAGCAGCGGCCGGGACAGAGCTAACTATGGCTACACCTTC. Protein sequence: CASSGRDRANYGYTF. The chain combines TRBV5-4 with TRBJ1-2, with 7 bases lining up with TRBD1. The CDR3 consists of 15 residues. Losses at the gene ends were 4 bases for V and 0 bases for J; bases not matched to a gene: 6. Germline lookup yields CDR1 SGHNT and CDR2 YYREEE (reference sequence).

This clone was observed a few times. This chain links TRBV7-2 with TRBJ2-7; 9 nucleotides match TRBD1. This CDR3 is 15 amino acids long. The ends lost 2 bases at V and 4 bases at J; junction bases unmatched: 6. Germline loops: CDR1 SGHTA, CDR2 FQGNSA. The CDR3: CASSLLPGTGYEQYF. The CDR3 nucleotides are TGTGCCAGCAGCTTACTGCCCGGGACAGGGTACGAGCAGTACTTC.

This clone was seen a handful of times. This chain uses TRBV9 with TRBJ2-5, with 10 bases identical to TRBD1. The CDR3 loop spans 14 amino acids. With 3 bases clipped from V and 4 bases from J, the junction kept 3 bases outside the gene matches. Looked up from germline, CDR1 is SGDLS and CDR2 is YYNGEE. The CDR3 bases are TGTGCCAGCAGCGCTGACAGGGGGCGAGAGACCCAGTACTTC. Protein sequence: CASSADRGRETQYF. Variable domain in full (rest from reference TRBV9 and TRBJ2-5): DSGVTQTPKHLITATGQRVTLRCSPRSGDLSVYWYQQSLDQGLQFLIQYYNGEERAKGNILERFSAQQFPDLHSELNLSSLELGDSALYFCASSADRGRETQYFGPGTRLLVL.

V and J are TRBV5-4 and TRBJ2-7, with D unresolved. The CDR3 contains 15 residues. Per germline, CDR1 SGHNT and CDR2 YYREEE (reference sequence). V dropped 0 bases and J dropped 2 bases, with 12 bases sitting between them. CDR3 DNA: TGTGCCAGCAGCTTGGGAGACTCCTATCCCTACGAGCAGTACTTC. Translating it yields CASSLGDSYPYEQYF.

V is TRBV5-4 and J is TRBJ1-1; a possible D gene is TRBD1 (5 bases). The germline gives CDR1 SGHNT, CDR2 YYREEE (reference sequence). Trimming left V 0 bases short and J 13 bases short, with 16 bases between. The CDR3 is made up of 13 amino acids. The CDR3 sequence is CASSLVPGEEGFF. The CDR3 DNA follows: TGTGCCAGCAGCTTGGTGCCGGGGGAGGAGGGTTTCTTT.

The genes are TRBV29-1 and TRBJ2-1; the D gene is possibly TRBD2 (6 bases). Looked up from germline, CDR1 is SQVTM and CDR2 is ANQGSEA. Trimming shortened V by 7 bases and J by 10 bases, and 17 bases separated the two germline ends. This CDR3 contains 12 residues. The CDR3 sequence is CSARINSGEQFF. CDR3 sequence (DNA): TGCAGCGCGCGAATTAACAGCGGGGAGCAGTTCTTC.